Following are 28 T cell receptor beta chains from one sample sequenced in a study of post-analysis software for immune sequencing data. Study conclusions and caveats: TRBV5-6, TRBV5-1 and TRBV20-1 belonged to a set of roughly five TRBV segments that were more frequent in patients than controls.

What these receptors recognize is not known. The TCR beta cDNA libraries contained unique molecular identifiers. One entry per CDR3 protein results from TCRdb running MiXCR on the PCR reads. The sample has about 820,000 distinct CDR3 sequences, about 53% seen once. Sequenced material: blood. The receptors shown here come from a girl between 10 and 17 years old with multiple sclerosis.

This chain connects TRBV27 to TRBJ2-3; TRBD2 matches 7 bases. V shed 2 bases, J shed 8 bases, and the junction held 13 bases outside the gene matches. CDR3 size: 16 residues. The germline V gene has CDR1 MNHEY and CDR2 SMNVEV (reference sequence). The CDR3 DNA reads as TGTGCCAGCAGTTTACCAGCGGGACCTAGAGGGGTTACGCAGTATTTT. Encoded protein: CASSLPAGPRGVTQYF.

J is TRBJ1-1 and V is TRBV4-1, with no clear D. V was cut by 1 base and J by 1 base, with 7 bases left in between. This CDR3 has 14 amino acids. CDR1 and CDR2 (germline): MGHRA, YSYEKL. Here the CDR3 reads CASSQVAKNTEAFF. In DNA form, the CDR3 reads TGCGCCAGCAGCCAAGTTGCGAAGAACACTGAAGCTTTCTTT.

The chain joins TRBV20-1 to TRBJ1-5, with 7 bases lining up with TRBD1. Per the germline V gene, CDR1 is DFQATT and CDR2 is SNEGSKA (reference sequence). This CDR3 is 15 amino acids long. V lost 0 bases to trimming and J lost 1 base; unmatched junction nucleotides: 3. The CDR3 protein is CSARDRRGSNQPQHF. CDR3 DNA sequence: TGCAGTGCTAGAGATCGCAGGGGGAGCAATCAGCCCCAGCATTTT.

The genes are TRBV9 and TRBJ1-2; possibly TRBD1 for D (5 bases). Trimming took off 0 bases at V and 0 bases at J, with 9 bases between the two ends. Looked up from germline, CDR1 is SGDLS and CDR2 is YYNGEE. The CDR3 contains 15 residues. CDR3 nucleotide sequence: TGTGCCAGCAGCGTAGCGAGGGGAGCTAACTATGGCTACACCTTC. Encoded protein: CASSVARGANYGYTF.

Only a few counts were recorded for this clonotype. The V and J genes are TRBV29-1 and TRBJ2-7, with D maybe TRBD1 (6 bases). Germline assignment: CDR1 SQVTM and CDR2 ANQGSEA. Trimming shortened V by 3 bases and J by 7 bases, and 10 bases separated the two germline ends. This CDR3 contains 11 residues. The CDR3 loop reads CSVDTGLEQYF. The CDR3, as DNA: TGCAGCGTTGACACAGGGCTGGAGCAGTACTTC.

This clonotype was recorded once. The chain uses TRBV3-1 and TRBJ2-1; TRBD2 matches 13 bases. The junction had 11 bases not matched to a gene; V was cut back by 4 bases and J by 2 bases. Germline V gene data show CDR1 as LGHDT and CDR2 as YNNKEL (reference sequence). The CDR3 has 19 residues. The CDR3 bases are TGTGCCAGCAGCCCTCGGCCCGGGACTAGCGGGAAGGCCTACAATGAGCAGTTCTTC. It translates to CASSPRPGTSGKAYNEQFF.

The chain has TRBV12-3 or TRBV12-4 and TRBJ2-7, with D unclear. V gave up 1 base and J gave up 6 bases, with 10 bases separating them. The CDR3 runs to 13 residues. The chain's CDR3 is CASSLGGVGEQYF. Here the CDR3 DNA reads TGTGCCAGCAGTTTAGGGGGTGTCGGCGAGCAGTACTTC.

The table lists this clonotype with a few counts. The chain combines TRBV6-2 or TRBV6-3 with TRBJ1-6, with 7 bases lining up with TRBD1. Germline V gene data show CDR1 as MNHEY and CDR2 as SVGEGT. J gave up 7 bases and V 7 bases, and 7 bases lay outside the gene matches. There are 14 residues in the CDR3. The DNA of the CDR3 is TGTGCCAGCACTTCGACAGGGATCAATTCACCCCTCCACTTT. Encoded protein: CASTSTGINSPLHF.

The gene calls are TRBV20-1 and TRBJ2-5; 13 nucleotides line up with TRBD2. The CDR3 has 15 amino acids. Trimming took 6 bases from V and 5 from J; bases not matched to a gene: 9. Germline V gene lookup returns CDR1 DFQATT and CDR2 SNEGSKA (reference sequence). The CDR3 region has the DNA TGCAGTGCGGACGAGGGGACTAGCGGGGTGGAGACCCAGTACTTC. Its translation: CSADEGTSGVETQYF.

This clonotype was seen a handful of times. The CDR3 DNA reads as TGTGCCAGCAGCGCCGCGCGGGGAATACAAGAGACCCAGTACTTC. Its translation is CASSAARGIQETQYF. The chain links TRBV7-2 to TRBJ2-5; TRBD2 might be the D (6 bases). Deletions cut 5 bases from V and 2 bases from J, with 15 bases between. Germline CDR1 and CDR2: SGHTA and FQGNSA. The CDR3 consists of 15 residues.

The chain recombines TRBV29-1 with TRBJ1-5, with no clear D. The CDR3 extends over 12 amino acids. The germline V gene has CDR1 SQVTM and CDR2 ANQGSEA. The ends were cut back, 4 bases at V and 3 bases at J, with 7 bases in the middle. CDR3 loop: CSVGLNNQPQHF. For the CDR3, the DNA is TGCAGCGTTGGTTTGAACAATCAGCCCCAGCATTTT.

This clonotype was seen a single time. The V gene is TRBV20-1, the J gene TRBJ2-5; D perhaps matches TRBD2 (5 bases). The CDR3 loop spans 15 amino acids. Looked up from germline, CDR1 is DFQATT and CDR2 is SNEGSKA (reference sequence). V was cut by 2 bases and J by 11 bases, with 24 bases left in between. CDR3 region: CSARPRRPQGDQQYF. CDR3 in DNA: TGCAGTGCTAGACCAAGGAGGCCCCAAGGAGACCAGCAGTACTTC.

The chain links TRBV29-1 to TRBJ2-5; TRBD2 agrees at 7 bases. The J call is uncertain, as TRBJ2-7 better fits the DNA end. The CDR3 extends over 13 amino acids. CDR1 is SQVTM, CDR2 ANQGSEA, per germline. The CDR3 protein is CSASSRWEGEQYF. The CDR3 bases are TGCAGCGCCTCGTCCCGGTGGGAGGGCGAGCAGTACTTC.

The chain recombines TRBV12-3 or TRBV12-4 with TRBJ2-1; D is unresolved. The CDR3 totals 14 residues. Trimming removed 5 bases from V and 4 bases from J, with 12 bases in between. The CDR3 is CASSQNDVYNEQFF. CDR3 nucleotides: TGTGCCAGCAGTCAGAATGACGTATACAATGAGCAGTTCTTC.

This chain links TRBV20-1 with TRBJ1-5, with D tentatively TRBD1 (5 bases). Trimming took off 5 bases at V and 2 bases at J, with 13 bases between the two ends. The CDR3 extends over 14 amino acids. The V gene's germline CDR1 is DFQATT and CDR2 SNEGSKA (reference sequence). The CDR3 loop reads CSAGAVMGNQPQHF. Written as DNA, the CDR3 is TGCAGTGCTGGGGCGGTAATGGGCAATCAGCCCCAGCATTTT.

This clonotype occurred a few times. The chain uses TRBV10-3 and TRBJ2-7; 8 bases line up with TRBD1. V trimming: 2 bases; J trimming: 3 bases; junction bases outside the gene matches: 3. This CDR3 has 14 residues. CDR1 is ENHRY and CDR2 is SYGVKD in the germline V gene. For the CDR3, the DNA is TGTGCCATCAGTGAGGGACAGGGACACTACGAGCAGTACTTC. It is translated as CAISEGQGHYEQYF.

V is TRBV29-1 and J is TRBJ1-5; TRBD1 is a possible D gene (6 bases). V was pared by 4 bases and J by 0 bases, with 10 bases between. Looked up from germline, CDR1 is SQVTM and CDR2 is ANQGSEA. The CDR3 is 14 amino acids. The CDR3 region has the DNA TGCAGCGTTGGGACAGTTGATAGCAATCAGCCCCAGCATTTT. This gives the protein CSVGTVDSNQPQHF.

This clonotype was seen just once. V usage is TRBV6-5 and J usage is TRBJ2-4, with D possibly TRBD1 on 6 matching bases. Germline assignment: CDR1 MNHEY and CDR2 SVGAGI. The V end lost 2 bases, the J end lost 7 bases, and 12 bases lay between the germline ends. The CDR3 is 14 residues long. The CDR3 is CASSYRDRGNIQYF. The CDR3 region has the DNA TGTGCCAGCAGTTACCGGGATAGGGGGAACATTCAGTACTTC.

The CDR3 nucleotides read TGCAGCGTTCTACTAGTCACCTACAATGAGCAGTTCTTC. Protein product: CSVLLVTYNEQFF. This chain links TRBV29-1 with TRBJ2-1, with a weak D call TRBD2 (5 bases). Germline V gene sequence: CDR1 SQVTM, CDR2 ANQGSEA. The CDR3 sequence is 13 residues long. The V end was cut by 5 bases, the J end by 2 bases, with 10 bases between.

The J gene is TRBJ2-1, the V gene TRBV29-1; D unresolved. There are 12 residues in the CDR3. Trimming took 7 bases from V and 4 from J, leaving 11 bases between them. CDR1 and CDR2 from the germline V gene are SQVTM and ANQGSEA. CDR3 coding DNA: TGCAGCGGTGAGGTCAGGTACAATGAGCAGTTCTTC. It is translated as CSGEVRYNEQFF.

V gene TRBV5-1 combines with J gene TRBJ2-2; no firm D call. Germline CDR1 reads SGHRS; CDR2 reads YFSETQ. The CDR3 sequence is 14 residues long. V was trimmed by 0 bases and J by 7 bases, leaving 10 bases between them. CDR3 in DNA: TGCGCCAGCAGCTTGGAGGCCTCAGGCGGGGAGCTGTTTTTT. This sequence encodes CASSLEASGGELFF.

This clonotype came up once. CDR3 nucleotide sequence: TGCAGTGCTAGAGGGGGGGGTGGTACTGAAGCTTTCTTT. Encoded protein: CSARGGGGTEAFF. The genes are TRBV20-1 and TRBJ1-1, with D possibly matching TRBD1 (5 bases). Germline V gene sequence: CDR1 DFQATT, CDR2 SNEGSKA (reference sequence). The CDR3 totals 13 residues. Trimming took off 1 base at V and 5 bases at J, with 11 bases between the two ends.

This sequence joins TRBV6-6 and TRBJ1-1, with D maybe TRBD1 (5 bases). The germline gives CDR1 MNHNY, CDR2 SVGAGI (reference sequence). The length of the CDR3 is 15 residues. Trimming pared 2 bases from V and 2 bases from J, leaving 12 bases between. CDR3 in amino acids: CASSYSQGGNTEAFF. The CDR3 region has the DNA TGTGCCAGCAGTTACAGTCAGGGAGGAAACACTGAAGCTTTCTTT.

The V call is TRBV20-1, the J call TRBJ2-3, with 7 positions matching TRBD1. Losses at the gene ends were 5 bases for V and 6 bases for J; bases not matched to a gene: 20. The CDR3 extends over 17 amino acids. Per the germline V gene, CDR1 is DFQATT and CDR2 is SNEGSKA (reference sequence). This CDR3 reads CSACPPPPGTVDDTQYF. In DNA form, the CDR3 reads TGCAGTGCTTGTCCCCCGCCCCCCGGGACAGTGGACGATACGCAGTATTTT.

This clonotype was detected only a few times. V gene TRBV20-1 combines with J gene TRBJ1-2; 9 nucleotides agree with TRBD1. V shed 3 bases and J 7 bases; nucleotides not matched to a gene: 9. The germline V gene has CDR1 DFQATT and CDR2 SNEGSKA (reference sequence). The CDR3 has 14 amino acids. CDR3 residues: CSASLPGQGIGYTF. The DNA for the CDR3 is TGCAGTGCTAGTCTTCCGGGACAGGGTATTGGCTACACCTTC.

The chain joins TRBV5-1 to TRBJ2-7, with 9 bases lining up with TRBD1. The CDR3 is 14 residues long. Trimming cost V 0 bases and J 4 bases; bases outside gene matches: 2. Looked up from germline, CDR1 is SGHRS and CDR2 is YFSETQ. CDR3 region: CASSLVTGGYEQYF. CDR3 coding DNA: TGCGCCAGCAGCTTGGTGACAGGGGGATACGAGCAGTACTTC.

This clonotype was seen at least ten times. CDR3 DNA: TGTGCCAGCAGCCCACGACTAGCGGGCACCTACGAGCAGTACTTC. Protein sequence: CASSPRLAGTYEQYF. The chain is built from TRBV4-2 and TRBJ2-7, with TRBD2 identical over 10 bases. The CDR3 is 15 residues long. CDR1 is LGHNA, CDR2 YNFKEQ, per germline. The V gene end was trimmed by 4 bases and the J gene end by 2 bases; junction bases not matched to a gene: 5.

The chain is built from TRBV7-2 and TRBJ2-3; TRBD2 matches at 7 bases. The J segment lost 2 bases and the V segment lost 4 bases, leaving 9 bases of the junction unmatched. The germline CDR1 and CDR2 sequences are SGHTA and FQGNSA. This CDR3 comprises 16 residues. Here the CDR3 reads CASSSGLDGFTDTQYF. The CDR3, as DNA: TGTGCCAGCAGCTCCGGACTAGATGGATTCACAGATACGCAGTATTTT.